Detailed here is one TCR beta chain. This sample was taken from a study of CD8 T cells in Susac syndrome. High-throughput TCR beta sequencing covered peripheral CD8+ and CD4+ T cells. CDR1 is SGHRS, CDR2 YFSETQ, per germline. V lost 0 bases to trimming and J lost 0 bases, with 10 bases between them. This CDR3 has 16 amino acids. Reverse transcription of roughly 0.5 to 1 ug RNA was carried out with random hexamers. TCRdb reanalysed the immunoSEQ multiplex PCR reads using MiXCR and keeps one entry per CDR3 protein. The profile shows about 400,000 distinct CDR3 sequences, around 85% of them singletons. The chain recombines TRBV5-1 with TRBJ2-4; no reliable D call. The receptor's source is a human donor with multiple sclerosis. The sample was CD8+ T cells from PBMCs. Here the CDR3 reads CASSLEHTIAKNIQYF. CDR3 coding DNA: TGCGCCAGCAGCTTGGAGCATACCATAGCCAAAAACATTCAGTACTTC.